The 15 T cell receptor beta chains below come from one sample, sequenced in a study of shared clonotypes between healthy human individuals. TCRdb's table, derived via immunoSEQ multiplex PCR, lists solely in-frame clones and lacks some. The sample lists 2,100,000 or so clones; roughly 95% were seen once. The sequenced sample consisted of naive CD4+ T cells sorted from blood. As to subset: CD45RA+ positively selected. These receptors all stem from a man aged 18 to 30 in good health.

Only one count was recorded for this clone. The chain has TRBV27 and TRBJ2-7; D is perhaps TRBD2 (5 bases). This CDR3 spans 15 amino acids. CDR1 is MNHEY and CDR2 is SMNVEV in the germline V gene (reference sequence). The germline V and J ends were trimmed by 8 bases and 2 bases, with 19 bases remaining between them. This CDR3 is CASALGSGVTYEQYF. Here the CDR3 DNA reads TGTGCCAGCGCTCTAGGAAGCGGAGTTACCTACGAGCAGTACTTC.

The V and J genes are TRBV28 and TRBJ1-2; 9 bases align to TRBD1. Germline V lookup: CDR1 MDHEN, CDR2 SYDVKM. CDR3 length equals 15 residues. V dropped 3 bases and J dropped 4; count of bases not matched to a gene: 6. This CDR3 is CASSFTGQGIYGYTF. The CDR3 DNA follows: TGTGCCAGCAGTTTTACGGGACAGGGCATCTATGGCTACACCTTC.

As to this clone: A junction boundary mismatches the germline segment, possibly from a read error. This chain connects TRBV7-7 to TRBJ2-1, with 11 bases identical to TRBD2. Germline values: CDR1 SSHAT, CDR2 FNYEAQ (reference sequence). The CDR3 has 16 residues. As DNA, the CDR3 is TGTGCTAGCAGCGCCATGACTAGCGGGATTTACAATGAGCAGTTCTTC. This encodes CASSAMTSGIYNEQFF.

The V gene is TRBV18, the J gene TRBJ2-7, with 12 bases aligning to TRBD2. CDR1 is KGHSH, CDR2 LQKENI, per germline. V was clipped by 4 bases and J by 3 bases; unmatched bases: 4. CDR3 length: 15 residues. The CDR3 reads CASSLRLAGDYEQYF. The CDR3 coding sequence is TGTGCCAGCTCACTACGACTAGCGGGAGACTACGAGCAGTACTTC.

The count of this clone is one. Other nucleotide sequences in the sample specify the same CDR3. The V gene is TRBV6-5, the J gene TRBJ1-2; the D is unclear. CDR3 length: 15 residues. The V end lost 0 bases, the J end lost 0 bases, and 8 bases lay between the germline ends. Germline CDR1 is MNHEY and CDR2 is SVGAGI. Written as DNA, the CDR3 is TGTGCCAGCAGTTACTCCCGGACGGCTAACTATGGCTACACCTTC. This encodes CASSYSRTANYGYTF.

Only one count was recorded for this clone. A junction end diverges from the germline sequence, so it may reflect a read error. The V call is TRBV28, the J call TRBJ1-2, with 9 bases identical to TRBD1. The CDR3 has 12 residues. CDR1 is MDHEN and CDR2 is SYDVKM in the germline V gene. The chain's CDR3 is CASRPGQGPGGF. CDR3 coding DNA: TGTGCCAGCAGACCTGGACAGGGGCCTGGGGGCTTC.

V and J are TRBV21-1 and TRBJ2-2. TRBV21-1 is termed a pseudogene. The CDR3 is 13 residues long. As DNA, the CDR3 is TGTGCCAGCGATGGGGGAAACACCGGGGAGCTGTTTTTT. This translates into CASDGGNTGELFF.

The chain carries TRBV28 and TRBJ1-2; weak D call: TRBD1 (6 bases). Trimming took 2 bases from V and 3 from J, leaving 7 bases between them. CDR1 and CDR2 from the germline V gene are MDHEN and SYDVKM. The CDR3 has 13 residues. CDR3 DNA: TGTGCCAGCAGTTTACACAGGGACTATGGCTACACCTTC. Protein product: CASSLHRDYGYTF.

V gene TRBV30 combines with J gene TRBJ1-1; maybe TRBD1 (5 bases). Looked up from germline, CDR1 is GTSNPN and CDR2 is SVGIG (reference sequence). Trimming took off 3 bases at V and 7 bases at J, with 15 bases between the two ends. This CDR3 has 13 amino acids. The CDR3 DNA reads TGTGCCTGGAGGGCACCGGGACGGGATGAAGCTTTCTTT. The encoded protein is CAWRAPGRDEAFF.

The CDR3 region is CASSTLTQNTEAFF. CDR3 bases: TGTGCCAGCAGTACCCTTACACAGAACACTGAAGCTTTCTTT. The J gene is TRBJ1-1, the V gene TRBV6-5, with no clear D. Germline loops: CDR1 MNHEY, CDR2 SVGAGI. The CDR3 has 14 amino acids. V was pared by 5 bases and J by 1 base, with 11 bases between.

V and J are TRBV10-3 and TRBJ2-7; D unclear. The germline V gene encodes CDR1 ENHRY and CDR2 SYGVKD. The CDR3 extends over 12 amino acids. Deletions cut 0 bases from V and 5 bases from J, with 5 bases between. This CDR3 is CAISESSNEQYF. As DNA, the CDR3 is TGTGCCATCAGTGAGTCTAGCAACGAGCAGTACTTC.

The V gene is TRBV15, the J gene TRBJ2-7; 11 nucleotides match TRBD1. The CDR3 is 17 residues long. Per the germline V gene, CDR1 is LNHNV and CDR2 is YYDKDF (reference sequence). V dropped 5 bases and J dropped 3; count of bases not matched to a gene: 12. This CDR3 reads CATSPQTGGQGGYEQYF. Here the CDR3 DNA reads TGTGCCACCAGCCCCCAAACCGGGGGACAGGGGGGCTACGAGCAGTACTTC.

The chain links TRBV11-2 to TRBJ1-1; D remains ambiguous. The CDR3 length is 14 residues. Trimming stripped 2 bases from V and 6 bases from J, with 13 bases between. Germline CDR1 is SGHAT and CDR2 is FQNNGV. The DNA of the CDR3 is TGTGCCAGCAGCTTAAGGGCGCAGAGTCCTGAAGCTTTCTTT. Translating gives CASSLRAQSPEAFF.

The CDR3 DNA is TGTGCCAGCAGCTTATACCCCTGGACGGTTAGCTCCTACAATGAGCAGTTCTTC. This encodes CASSLYPWTVSSYNEQFF. The gene calls are TRBV7-3 and TRBJ2-1, with D unresolved. Trimming removed 2 bases at V and 0 bases at J, with 17 bases between. The CDR3 is 18 residues long. Per the germline V gene, CDR1 is SGHTA and CDR2 is FQGTGA.

The V call is TRBV7-6, the J call TRBJ2-6; the D is unclear. V lost 0 bases, J lost 4 bases, and 10 bases lay in between. The CDR3 totals 16 residues. Germline CDR1 and CDR2: SGHVS and FNYEAQ. CDR3 region: CASSLAPSSGANVLTF. The CDR3 DNA sequence: TGTGCCAGCAGCTTAGCTCCAAGTTCGGGGGCCAACGTCCTGACTTTC.